Sequencing of this T cell receptor beta chain was carried out in a study of cytomegalovirus exposure and HLA in healthy donors. Study-wide findings and caveats: Cytomegalovirus-associated TCR beta chains were listed, numbering approximately 150. The authors confirmed in vitro that a few CMV-associated chains were specific for CMV antigens.

On this clone itself: Its antigen remains unidentified.

CDR3 length: 15 amino acids. V lost 6 bases and J 2 bases, leaving 16 bases between the germline ends. Looked up from germline, CDR1 is MNHEY and CDR2 is SMNVEV (reference sequence). The table came from immunoSEQ multiplex PCR; TCRdb's copy has only in-frame clones and leaves some out. The table shows under 200,000 clones, with around 96% occurring only once. V is TRBV27 and J is TRBJ2-5; possible D gene TRBD2, 6 bases. Source material: PBMCs. This clonotype originated in a woman aged 18-29 years in good health and CMV-seronegative. The CDR3 loop reads CASRARFAGQETQYF. CDR3 nucleotide sequence: TGTGCCAGCAGGGCCCGCTTTGCGGGGCAAGAGACCCAGTACTTC.